This T cell receptor (beta chain) was recovered during a study of shared clonotypes between healthy human individuals. Sequencing of unsorted PBMC DNA was carried out using ten immunoSEQ deep assay plates. Libraries were prepared by immunoSEQ multiplex PCR; TCRdb keeps only in-frame clonotypes and omits some of them. Found here are about 480,000 clones, almost 80% of them singletons; the top ten hold under 15%. Germline V gene data show CDR1 as MDHEN and CDR2 as SYDVKM. The V end was cut by 4 bases, the J end by 4 bases, with 17 bases between. This CDR3 is 15 amino acids long. V is TRBV28 and J is TRBJ2-7; D is perhaps TRBD2 (6 bases). This clonotype originated in a woman aged 40 to 55 in good health. Some clones in this sample may be carry-over from other donors' samples. The specimen sequenced was PBMCs. The CDR3: CASSSTSNGRYEQYF. CDR3 DNA sequence: TGTGCCAGCAGTTCAACTAGCAATGGACGATACGAGCAGTACTTC.